Listed below are T cell receptor beta chains from one sample, sequenced in a study of post-analysis software for immune sequencing data. TCRdb re-derived calls from the PCR reads in MiXCR, one entry per CDR3 protein. The data contain about 570,000 distinct CDR3 sequences, 30% to 40% of them singletons. The sample was blood. Receptor source: a girl under 18 with multiple sclerosis. CDR3s leave out the opening cysteine and the closing phenylalanine or tryptophan. Fields, in order: J gene, V gene, CDR3 protein.

TRBJ1-1 TRBV15 ATSRDFTGPRGAF
TRBJ1-3 TRBV9 ASSVQGSDTIY
TRBJ1-1 TRBV20-1 SASDIREATEAF
TRBJ1-1 TRBV5-5 ASNYLPWAYTEAF
TRBJ2-5 TRBV7-9 ASSAKLVQETQY
TRBJ2-4 TRBV7-9 ASSSGGGTDKNIQY
TRBJ1-2 TRBV29-1 SALGQAVFGYT
TRBJ1-2 TRBV27 ASSFGGAYGYT
TRBJ2-6 TRBV20-1 SARWNSGANVLT
TRBJ1-1 TRBV5-1 ATKGQGRANTEAF
TRBJ1-1 TRBV3-1 ASSHGRGAQSEAF
TRBJ1-6 TRBV12-3/TRBV12-4 ASRPGNSPLH
TRBJ2-7 TRBV20-1 SARPRLAVSSYEQY
TRBJ2-6 TRBV9 VSMGATGANVLT
. TRBV20-1 SARDGLALSCEQY
TRBJ2-1 TRBV20-1 SARAQVSYNEQF
TRBJ2-5 TRBV28 ASSRFRDRIYKAPQETQY
TRBJ1-2 TRBV12-3/TRBV12-4 ASLGTGVKYGYT
TRBJ2-5 TRBV29-1 SVGRTIRETRY
TRBJ2-3 TRBV7-8 ASSLPSQGDTQY
TRBJ2-3 TRBV20-1 SFYEGGTDTQY
TRBJ2-5 TRBV7-7 ASSTSAGGETQY
TRBJ2-5 TRBV6-6 ASSYWGGETQY
TRBJ2-3 TRBV5-5 TSSLDGLITDTQY
TRBJ2-1 TRBV7-9 ASSPPAPTYNEQF
TRBJ2-1 TRBV3-1 ASSRAFQGYNEQF
TRBJ2-7 TRBV27 ASSLGARENEQY
TRBJ1-1 TRBV15 AASRNRAGINTEAF
TRBJ2-1 TRBV5-1 ASSLGGEYNEQF
TRBJ1-1 TRBV12-3/TRBV12-4 ASSLLPGPNTEAF
TRBJ2-3 TRBV7-3 ASSARTGLTDTQY
TRBJ2-7 TRBV5-1 ASSLASEAQY
TRBJ1-1 TRBV7-9 ASSLDAGGNTEAF
TRBJ2-3 TRBV20-1 SAYRGTSGGSDGGTDTQY
TRBJ1-6 TRBV7-9 ASSLAEGSPLH
TRBJ2-5 TRBV3-1 ASSQGPGALETQY
TRBJ2-7 TRBV18 ALRPSSIPYEQY
TRBJ2-1 TRBV7-9 ASSLPPFWNEQF
TRBJ2-3 TRBV10-3 AARGVADTQY
TRBJ2-3 TRBV10-2 ASSEGRGADTQY
TRBJ2-5 TRBV5-5 ASSVQTRRETQY
TRBJ2-7 TRBV5-6 ASSLLGNYAYEQY
TRBJ2-7 TRBV20-1 SANVPPRRYVYEQY
TRBJ2-5 TRBV15 ATSRDRGREETQY
TRBJ2-7 TRBV12-3/TRBV12-4 ASSLALYYEQY
TRBJ2-1 TRBV29-1 SVDGAGNRNEQF
TRBJ1-5 TRBV20-1 SANSGNSQPQH
TRBJ1-2 TRBV11-2 ASSLGAGGGGYT